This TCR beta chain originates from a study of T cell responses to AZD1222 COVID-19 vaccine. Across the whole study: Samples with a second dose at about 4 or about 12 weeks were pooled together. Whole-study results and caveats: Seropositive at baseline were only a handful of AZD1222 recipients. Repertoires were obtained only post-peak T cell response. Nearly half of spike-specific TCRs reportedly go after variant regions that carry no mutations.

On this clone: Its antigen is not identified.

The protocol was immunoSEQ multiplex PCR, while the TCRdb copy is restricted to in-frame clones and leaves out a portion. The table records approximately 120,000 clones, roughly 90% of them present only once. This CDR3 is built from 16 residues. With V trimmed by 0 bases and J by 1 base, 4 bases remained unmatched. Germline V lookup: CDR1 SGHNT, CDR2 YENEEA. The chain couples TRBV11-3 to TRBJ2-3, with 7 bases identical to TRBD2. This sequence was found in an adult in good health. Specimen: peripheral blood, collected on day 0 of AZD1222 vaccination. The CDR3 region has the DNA TGTGCCAGCAGCTTAGATTCGCTAGCGGGCACAGATACGCAGTATTTT. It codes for CASSLDSLAGTDTQYF.